This TCR beta chain was captured by sequencing in a study of blood T cell repertoires in COVID-19. In the study overall: PBMCs, B-cell-depleted T cells, or T cells were the source of the cDNA or gDNA that made up the material.

Per the original methods: Nucleated cell number was recorded as an estimate derived from reference gene primer amplification. The repertoire was sequenced with immunoSEQ multiplex PCR; TCRdb's copy has only in-frame clones and lacks some. V and J calls and clone size are copied from that table; D and trimming were computed from the DNA. This table has some 400,000 clones, more than 70% appearing once. Followed over time, Seattle patients had been enrolled while infection was active. This sequence originates from a woman between 25 and 40 years old with COVID-19, enrolled during active disease. Specimen: peripheral blood.

The CDR3, as DNA: TGTGCCAGCAGCCAACGACAGGGGGTAGGGTTAGGAGAGACCCAGTACTTC. Translation: CASSQRQGVGLGETQYF. The chain combines TRBV9 with TRBJ2-5; 9 bases line up with TRBD1. The CDR3 spans 17 residues. J was trimmed by 4 bases and V by 4 bases; bases with no gene match: 14. The V gene's germline CDR1 is SGDLS and CDR2 YYNGEE.